This T cell receptor beta chain was profiled in a study of shared clonotypes between healthy human individuals. General study points: Of the naive CD4 clonotypes, around 4.7% were shared across several donors.

The CDR3 extends over 13 amino acids. V dropped 1 base and J dropped 3 bases, with 7 bases sitting between them. Germline lookup yields CDR1 SGHTA and CDR2 FQGTGA. Sequencing was performed with immunoSEQ multiplex PCR; in TCRdb, only in-frame clones are kept and a portion is missing. Of over 2 million clones listed, around 92% are singletons. This clone was found once. Its antigen is not known. The same CDR3 can be traced to other DNA sequences in this sample. Sequenced input: naive CD4+ T cells from PBMCs. The subset is: CD45RA+ positively selected. This TCR came from a man younger than 30 in good health. Some clones in this sample may be carry-over from other donors' samples. The V call is TRBV7-3, the J call TRBJ2-7, with D possibly being TRBD1 (6 bases). CDR3: CASSLKGGYEQYF. DNA for the CDR3: TGTGCCAGCAGCTTAAAAGGGGGCTACGAGCAGTACTTC. Variable domain in full (rest from reference TRBV7-3 and TRBJ2-7): GAGVSQTPSNKVTEKGKYVELRCDPISGHTALYWYRQSLGQGPEFLIYFQGTGAADDSGLPNDRFFAVRPEGSVSTLKIQRTERGDSAVYLCASSLKGGYEQYFGPGTRLTVT.